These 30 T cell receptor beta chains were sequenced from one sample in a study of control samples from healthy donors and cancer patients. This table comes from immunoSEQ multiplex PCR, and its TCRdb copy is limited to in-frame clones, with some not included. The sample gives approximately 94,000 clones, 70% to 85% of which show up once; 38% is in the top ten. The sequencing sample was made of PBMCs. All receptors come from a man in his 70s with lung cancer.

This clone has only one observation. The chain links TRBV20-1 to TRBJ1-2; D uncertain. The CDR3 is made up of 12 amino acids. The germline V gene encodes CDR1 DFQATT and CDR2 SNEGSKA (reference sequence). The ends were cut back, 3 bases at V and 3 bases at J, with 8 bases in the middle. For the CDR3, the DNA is TGCAGTGCTAGTCGGCCAGACTATGGCTACACCTTC. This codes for CSASRPDYGYTF.

The CDR3 DNA sequence: TGTGCCAGCAGACCTCAACTATATGGTCTGGACGAGCAGTACTTC. It translates to CASRPQLYGLDEQYF. This chain joins TRBV6-5 and TRBJ2-7, with D unclear. From germline, CDR1 is MNHEY and CDR2 SVGAGI. The V gene lost 6 bases and the J gene lost 5 bases, with 20 bases spanning the gap. CDR3 size: 15 residues.

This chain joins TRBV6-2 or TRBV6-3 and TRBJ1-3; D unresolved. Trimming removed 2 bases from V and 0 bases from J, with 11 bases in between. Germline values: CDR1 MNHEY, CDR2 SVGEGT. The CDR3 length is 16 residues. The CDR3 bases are TGTGCCAGCAGTTACGGCAGAACTTTCTCTGGAAACACCATATATTTT. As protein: CASSYGRTFSGNTIYF.

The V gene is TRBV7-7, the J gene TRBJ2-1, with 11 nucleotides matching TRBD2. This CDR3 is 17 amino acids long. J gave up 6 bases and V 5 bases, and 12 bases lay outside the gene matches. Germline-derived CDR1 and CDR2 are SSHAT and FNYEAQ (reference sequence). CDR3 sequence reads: CASSPRELAGAVNEQFF. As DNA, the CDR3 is TGTGCCAGCAGCCCAAGAGAACTAGCGGGGGCGGTCAATGAGCAGTTCTTC. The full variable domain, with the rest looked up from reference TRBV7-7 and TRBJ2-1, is GAGVSQSPRYKVTKRGQDVTLRCDPISSHATLYWYQQALGQGPEFLTYFNYEAQPDKSGLPSDRFSAERPEGSISTLTIQRTEQRDSAMYRCASSPRELAGAVNEQFFGPGTRLTVL.

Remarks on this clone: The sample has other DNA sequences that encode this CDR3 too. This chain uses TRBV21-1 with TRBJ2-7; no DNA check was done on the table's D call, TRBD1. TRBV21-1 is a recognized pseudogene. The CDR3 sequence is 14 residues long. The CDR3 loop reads CASSKVQVDYEQYF. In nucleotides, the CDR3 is TGTGCCAGCAGCAAAGTACAGGTCGACTACGAGCAGTACTTC.

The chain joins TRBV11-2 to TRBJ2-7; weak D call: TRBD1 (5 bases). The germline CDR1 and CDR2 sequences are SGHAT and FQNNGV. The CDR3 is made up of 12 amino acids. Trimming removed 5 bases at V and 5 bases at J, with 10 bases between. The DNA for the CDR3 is TGTGCCAGCAGCACCAGGGCCAACGAGCAGTACTTC. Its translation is CASSTRANEQYF.

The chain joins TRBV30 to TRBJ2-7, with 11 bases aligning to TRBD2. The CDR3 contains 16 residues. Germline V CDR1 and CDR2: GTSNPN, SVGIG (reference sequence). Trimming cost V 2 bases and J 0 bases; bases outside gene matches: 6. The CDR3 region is CAWSRLAGGPSYEQYF. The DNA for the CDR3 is TGTGCCTGGAGTCGGCTAGCGGGGGGCCCCTCCTACGAGCAGTACTTC.

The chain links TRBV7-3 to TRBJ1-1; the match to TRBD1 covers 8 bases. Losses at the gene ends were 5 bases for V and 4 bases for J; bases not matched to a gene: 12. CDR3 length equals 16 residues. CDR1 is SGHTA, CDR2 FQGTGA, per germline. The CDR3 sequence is CASSPRVTGVGTEAFF. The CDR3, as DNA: TGTGCCAGCAGCCCGCGGGTGACAGGGGTGGGCACTGAAGCTTTCTTT.

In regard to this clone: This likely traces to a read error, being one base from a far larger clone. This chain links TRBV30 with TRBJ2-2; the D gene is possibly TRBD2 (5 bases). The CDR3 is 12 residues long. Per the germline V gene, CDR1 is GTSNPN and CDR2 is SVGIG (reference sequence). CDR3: CAGSGDTGELFF. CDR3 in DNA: TGTGCCGGGAGTGGAGACACCGGGGAGCTGTTTTTT.

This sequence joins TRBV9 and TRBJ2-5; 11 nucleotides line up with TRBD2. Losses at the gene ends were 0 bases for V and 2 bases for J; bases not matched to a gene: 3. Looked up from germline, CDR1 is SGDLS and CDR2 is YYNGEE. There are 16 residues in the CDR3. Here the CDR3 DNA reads TGTGCCAGCAGCGTAGTTAGCGGGGGGGGACAAGAGACCCAGTACTTC. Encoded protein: CASSVVSGGGQETQYF.

CDR3 residues: CASSPSGARQPQHF. Written as DNA, the CDR3 is TGTGCCAGCAGCCCCTCGGGGGCCCGACAGCCCCAGCATTTT. The gene calls are TRBV6-6 and TRBJ1-5, with a tentative D call TRBD1 (6 bases). The CDR3 is 14 amino acids. Deletions cut 6 bases from V and 7 bases from J, with 16 bases between. Germline V gene sequence: CDR1 MNHNY, CDR2 SVGAGI (reference sequence).

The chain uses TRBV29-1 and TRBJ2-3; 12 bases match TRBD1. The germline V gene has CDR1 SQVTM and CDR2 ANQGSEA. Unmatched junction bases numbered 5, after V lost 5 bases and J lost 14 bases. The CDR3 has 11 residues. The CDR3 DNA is TGCAGCGTTTCGGGACAGGGGGCGGGGTATTTT. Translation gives CSVSGQGAGYF.

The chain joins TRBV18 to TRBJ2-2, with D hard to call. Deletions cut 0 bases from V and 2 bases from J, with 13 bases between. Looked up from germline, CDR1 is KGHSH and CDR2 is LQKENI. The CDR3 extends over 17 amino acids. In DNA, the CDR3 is TGTGCCAGCTCACCACCGTCCAGACCTCTAAACACCGGGGAGCTGTTTTTT. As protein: CASSPPSRPLNTGELFF.

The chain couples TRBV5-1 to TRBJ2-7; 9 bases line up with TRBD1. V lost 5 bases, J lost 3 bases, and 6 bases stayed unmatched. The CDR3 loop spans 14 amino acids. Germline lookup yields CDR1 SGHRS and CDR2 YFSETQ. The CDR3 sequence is CASREADRGYEQYF. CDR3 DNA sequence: TGCGCCAGCAGGGAAGCGGACAGGGGCTACGAGCAGTACTTC.

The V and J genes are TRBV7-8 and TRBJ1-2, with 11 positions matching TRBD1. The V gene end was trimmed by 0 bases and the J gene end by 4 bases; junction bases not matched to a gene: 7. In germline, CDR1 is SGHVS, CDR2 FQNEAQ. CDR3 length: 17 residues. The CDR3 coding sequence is TGTGCCAGCAGCTTAGCCACGGGACAGGGGGGCGCCTATGGCTACACCTTC. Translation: CASSLATGQGGAYGYTF.

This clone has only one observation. The CDR3 sequence is CASSSPGTGSWGAYEQYF. The CDR3 DNA sequence: TGCGCCAGCAGCTCCCCCGGGACAGGGAGTTGGGGGGCCTACGAGCAGTACTTC. The chain combines TRBV5-1 with TRBJ2-7; TRBD1 matches 9 bases. CDR1 SGHRS and CDR2 YFSETQ come from the germline V gene. The V segment lost 3 bases and the J segment 2 bases; nucleotides outside the gene matches: 15. CDR3 length: 18 residues.

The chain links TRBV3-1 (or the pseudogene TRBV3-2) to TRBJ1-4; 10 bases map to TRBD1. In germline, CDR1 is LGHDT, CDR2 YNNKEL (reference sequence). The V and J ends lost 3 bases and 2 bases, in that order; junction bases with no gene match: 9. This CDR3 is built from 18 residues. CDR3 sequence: CASSHLDRGLSTNEKLFF. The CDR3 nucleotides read TGTGCCAGCAGCCACTTAGACAGGGGGCTCTCCACTAATGAAAAACTGTTTTTT.

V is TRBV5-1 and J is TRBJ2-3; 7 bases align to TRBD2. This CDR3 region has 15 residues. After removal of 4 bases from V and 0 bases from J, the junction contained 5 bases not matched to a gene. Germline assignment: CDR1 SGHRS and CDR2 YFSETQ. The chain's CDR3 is CASSPVGGSTDTQYF. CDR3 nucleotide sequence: TGCGCCAGCAGCCCGGTGGGGGGGAGCACAGATACGCAGTATTTT.

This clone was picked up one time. The CDR3 DNA sequence: TGTGCCAGCAACTCAGGGGCGGGTTGGACTAATGAAAAACTGTTTTTT. It translates to CASNSGAGWTNEKLFF. The chain employs TRBV28 and TRBJ1-4, with D perhaps TRBD1 (6 bases). Trimming stripped 7 bases from V and 2 bases from J, with 17 bases between. From germline, CDR1 is MDHEN and CDR2 SYDVKM. This CDR3 is 16 amino acids long.

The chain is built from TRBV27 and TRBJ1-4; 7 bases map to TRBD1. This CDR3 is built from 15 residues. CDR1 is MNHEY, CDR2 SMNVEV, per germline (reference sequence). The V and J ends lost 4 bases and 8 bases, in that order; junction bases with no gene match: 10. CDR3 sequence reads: CASSSGGQRREKLFF. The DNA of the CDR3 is TGTGCCAGCAGTTCCGGGGGACAGCGGAGGGAAAAACTGTTTTTT.

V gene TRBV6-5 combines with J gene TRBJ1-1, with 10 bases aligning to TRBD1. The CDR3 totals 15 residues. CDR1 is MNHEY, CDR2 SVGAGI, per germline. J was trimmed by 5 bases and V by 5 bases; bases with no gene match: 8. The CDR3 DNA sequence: TGTGCCAGCAGTCTCCCGGGACAGGGGAAAACTGAAGCTTTCTTT. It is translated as CASSLPGQGKTEAFF.

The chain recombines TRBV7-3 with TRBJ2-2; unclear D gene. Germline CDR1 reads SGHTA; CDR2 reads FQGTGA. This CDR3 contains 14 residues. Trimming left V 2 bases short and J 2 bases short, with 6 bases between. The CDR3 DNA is TGTGCCAGCAGCTTATTGGGTAACACCGGGGAGCTGTTTTTT. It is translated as CASSLLGNTGELFF.

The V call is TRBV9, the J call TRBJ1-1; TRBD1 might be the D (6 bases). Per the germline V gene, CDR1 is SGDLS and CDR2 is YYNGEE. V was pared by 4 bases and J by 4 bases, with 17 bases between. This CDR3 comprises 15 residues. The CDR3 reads CASSPHAKGGTEAFF. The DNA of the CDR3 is TGTGCCAGCAGCCCACACGCCAAAGGGGGCACTGAAGCTTTCTTT. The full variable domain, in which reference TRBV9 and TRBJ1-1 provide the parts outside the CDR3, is DSGVTQTPKHLITATGQRVTLRCSPRSGDLSVYWYQQSLDQGLQFLIQYYNGEERAKGNILERFSAQQFPDLHSELNLSSLELGDSALYFCASSPHAKGGTEAFFGQGTRLTVV.

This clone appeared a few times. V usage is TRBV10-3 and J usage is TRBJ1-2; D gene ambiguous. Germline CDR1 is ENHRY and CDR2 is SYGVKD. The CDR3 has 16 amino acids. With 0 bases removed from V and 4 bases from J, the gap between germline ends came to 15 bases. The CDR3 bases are TGTGCCATCAGTGAGTCGATATCGGATCTTGGCTATGGCTACACCTTC. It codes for CAISESISDLGYGYTF.

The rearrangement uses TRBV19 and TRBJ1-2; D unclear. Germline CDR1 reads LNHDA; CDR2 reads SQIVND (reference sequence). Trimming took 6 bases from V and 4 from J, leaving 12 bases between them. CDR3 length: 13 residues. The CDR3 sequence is CASSLRAIYGYTF. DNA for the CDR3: TGTGCCAGTAGCCTAAGGGCTATCTATGGCTACACCTTC. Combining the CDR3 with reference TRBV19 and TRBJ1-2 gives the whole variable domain DGGITQSPKYLFRKEGQNVTLSCEQNLNHDAMYWYRQDPGQGLRLIYYSQIVNDFQKGDIAEGYSVSREKKESFPLTVTSAQKNPTAFYLCASSLRAIYGYTFGSGTRLTVV.

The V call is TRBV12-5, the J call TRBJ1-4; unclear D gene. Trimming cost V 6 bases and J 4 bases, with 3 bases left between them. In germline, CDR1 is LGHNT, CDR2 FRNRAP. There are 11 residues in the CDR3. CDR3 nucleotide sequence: TGTGCTAGTGGCCTTAATGAAAAACTGTTTTTT. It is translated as CASGLNEKLFF.

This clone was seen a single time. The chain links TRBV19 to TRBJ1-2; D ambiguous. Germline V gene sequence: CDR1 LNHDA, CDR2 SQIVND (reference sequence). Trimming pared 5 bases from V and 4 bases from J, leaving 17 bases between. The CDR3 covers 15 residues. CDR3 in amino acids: CASSPGPGRVYGYTF. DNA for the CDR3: TGTGCCAGTAGTCCCGGGCCCGGGCGGGTCTATGGCTACACCTTC.

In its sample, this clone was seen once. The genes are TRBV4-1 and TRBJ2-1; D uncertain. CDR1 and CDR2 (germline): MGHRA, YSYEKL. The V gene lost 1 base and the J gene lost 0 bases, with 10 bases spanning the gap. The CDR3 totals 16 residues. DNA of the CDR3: TGCGCCAGCAGCCAAGGCCTTCTTAGCTCCTACAATGAGCAGTTCTTC. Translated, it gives CASSQGLLSSYNEQFF.

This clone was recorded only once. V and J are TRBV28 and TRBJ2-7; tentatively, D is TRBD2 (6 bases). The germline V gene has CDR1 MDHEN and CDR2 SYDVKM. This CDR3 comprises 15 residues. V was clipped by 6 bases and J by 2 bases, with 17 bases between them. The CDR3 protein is CASRLGTPGPYEQYF. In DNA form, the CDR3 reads TGTGCCAGCAGATTAGGGACTCCCGGCCCCTACGAGCAGTACTTC.

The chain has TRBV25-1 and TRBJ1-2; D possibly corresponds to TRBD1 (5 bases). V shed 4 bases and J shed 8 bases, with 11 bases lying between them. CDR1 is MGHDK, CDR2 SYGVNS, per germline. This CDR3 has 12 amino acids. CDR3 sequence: CASSVGVRGYTF. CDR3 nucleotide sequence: TGTGCCAGCAGTGTGGGGGTCCGCGGCTACACCTTC.